The 20 T cell receptor beta chains presented below share a single source sample, sequenced in a study of T cells in Graves' hyperthyroidism and ophthalmopathy. RNA transcripts gave rise to amplified TCR beta CDR3 regions. The TCR CDR3 was amplified in a first-round RT-PCR using the HTBI primer set. TCRdb re-derived calls from the multiplex PCR reads in MiXCR, one entry per CDR3 protein. The table includes around 360,000 distinct CDR3 sequences, approximately 16% detected once. Sample: blood. These receptors originate from a woman aged 60-75 years with Graves' ophthalmopathy.

Details on this clonotype: A much bigger clone sits one base away, suggesting this may be a read error. The rearrangement uses TRBV5-1 and TRBJ2-2; D is unresolved. Germline V gives CDR1 SGHRS, CDR2 YFSETQ. V dropped 3 bases and J dropped 1 base, with 13 bases sitting between them. This CDR3 contains 16 residues. The CDR3 is CASSSDPTGNTGELFF. The CDR3 nucleotides read TGCGCCAGCAGCTCCGACCCGACGGGGAACACCGGGGAGCTGTTTTTT.

The sample holds many counts of this clonotype. A read error may account for a junction end that differs from germline. The CDR3 protein is CASSLDRRDPKDF. The CDR3 region has the DNA TGTGCCAGCAGCTTAGACCGAAGGGATCCGAAAGACTTC. The chain links TRBV11-2 to TRBJ2-7; D is unresolved. Per germline, CDR1 SGHAT and CDR2 FQNNGV. This CDR3 has 13 residues.

This clonotype was counted a few times. The junction differs from germline at one of its ends, possibly a read error. The CDR3 is CASSEEPLPDTEAFF. The CDR3 DNA reads TGTGCCAGCAGCGAAGAACCCCTCCCGGACACTGAAGCTTTCTTT. This chain connects TRBV6-1 to TRBJ1-1, with D unclear. The CDR3 has 15 residues. The germline V gene has CDR1 MNHNS and CDR2 SASEGT.

In this sample, this clonotype turned up many times. The chain couples TRBV20-1 to TRBJ2-7; D perhaps matches TRBD2 (6 bases). Trimming removed 5 bases from V and 3 bases from J, with 17 bases in between. Germline V gene data show CDR1 as DFQATT and CDR2 as SNEGSKA (reference sequence). The CDR3 runs to 14 residues. DNA of the CDR3: TGCAGTGCTCAAACCTCTAGCGTTGGCTACGAGCAGTACTTC. It is translated as CSAQTSSVGYEQYF.

The chain recombines TRBV19 with TRBJ2-1, with a possible D match to TRBD2 (5 bases). The CDR3 has 16 residues. Between the trimmed V and J ends, which lost 1 base and 6 bases, there was a span of 16 bases. In germline, CDR1 is LNHDA, CDR2 SQIVND (reference sequence). The CDR3 reads CASSIVPAGGGNEQFF. The CDR3 coding sequence is TGTGCCAGTAGTATAGTTCCAGCAGGAGGAGGCAATGAGCAGTTCTTC. Filled out from reference TRBV19 and TRBJ2-1, the complete variable domain reads DGGITQSPKYLFRKEGQNVTLSCEQNLNHDAMYWYRQDPGQGLRLIYYSQIVNDFQKGDIAEGYSVSREKKESFPLTVTSAQKNPTAFYLCASSIVPAGGGNEQFFGPGTRLTVL.

This sequence joins TRBV5-1 and TRBJ1-2; no clear D gene. Trimming removed 0 bases at V and 1 base at J, with 10 bases between. The CDR3 has 15 amino acids. The germline V gene encodes CDR1 SGHRS and CDR2 YFSETQ. As DNA, the CDR3 is TGCGCCAGCAGCTTGGCCTGGGAAGGTAACTATGGCTACACCTTC. The encoded protein is CASSLAWEGNYGYTF.

This chain connects TRBV9 to TRBJ2-1, with 7 nucleotides matching TRBD1. The V gene end was trimmed by 0 bases and the J gene end by 1 base; junction bases not matched to a gene: 1. Looked up from germline, CDR1 is SGDLS and CDR2 is YYNGEE. The CDR3 extends over 15 amino acids. The CDR3 loop reads CASSVGGQSYNEQFF. In DNA, the CDR3 is TGTGCCAGCAGCGTAGGGGGACAGTCCTACAATGAGCAGTTCTTC.

This clonotype was seen many times. This rearrangement joins TRBV7-3 to TRBJ2-3, with D perhaps matching TRBD2 (5 bases). V shed 2 bases and J shed 2 bases, with 8 bases lying between them. Germline-derived CDR1 and CDR2 are SGHTA and FQGTGA. The CDR3 runs to 14 residues. For the CDR3, the DNA is TGTGCCAGCAGCTTAGGACTTCTCACAGATACGCAGTATTTT. Its translation is CASSLGLLTDTQYF.

At least ten counts were recorded for this clonotype. At one of its ends the junction is not consistent with the germline gene, which may arise from a read error. The CDR3 sequence: CASETAGANTGELFF. The CDR3, as DNA: TGCGCCAGCGAAACGGCAGGAGCGAACACAGGGGAGCTGTTTTTT. The chain couples TRBV5-1 to TRBJ2-2; no definite D call. This CDR3 is built from 15 residues. Germline V gene lookup returns CDR1 SGHRS and CDR2 YFSETQ.

The chain employs TRBV12-3 or TRBV12-4 and TRBJ1-1, with D unresolved. Trimming shortened V by 6 bases and J by 1 base, and 15 bases separated the two germline ends. The CDR3 has 15 amino acids. CDR3 residues: CASSQDPGSNTEAFF. The CDR3 bases are TGTGCCAGCAGCCAAGATCCCGGCTCGAACACTGAAGCTTTCTTT.

This clonotype appeared many times. The rearrangement joins TRBV10-1 to TRBJ2-3; 7 nucleotides line up with TRBD1. J was trimmed by 5 bases and V by 8 bases; bases with no gene match: 13. The CDR3 loop spans 15 amino acids. Germline CDR1 reads WNHNN; CDR2 reads SYGVQD (reference sequence). CDR3 in amino acids: CASQKGTGVEDTQYF. CDR3 DNA sequence: TGCGCCAGCCAGAAGGGTACAGGGGTGGAAGATACGCAGTATTTT.

The rearrangement joins TRBV15 to TRBJ2-5; D call uncertain. V gave up 1 base and J gave up 4 bases, with 4 bases separating them. The CDR3 is 12 amino acids. Germline-derived CDR1 and CDR2 are LNHNV and YYDKDF (reference sequence). The CDR3 coding sequence is TGTGCCACCAGCAGAGCGGGAGAGACCCAGTACTTC. As protein: CATSRAGETQYF.

This chain joins TRBV24-1 and TRBJ1-5; no clear D gene. Deletions cut 12 bases from V and 3 bases from J, with 17 bases between. The CDR3 length is 14 residues. Looked up from germline, CDR1 is KGHDR and CDR2 is SFDVKD. The CDR3 DNA sequence: TGTGCCCCCCGGCCCAGTTTCTTCAATCAGCCCCAGCATTTT. Encoded protein: CAPRPSFFNQPQHF.

The sample holds a few counts of this clonotype. The chain links TRBV12-3 or TRBV12-4 to TRBJ2-5, with 11 bases matching TRBD2. V was clipped by 5 bases and J by 3 bases; unmatched bases: 11. The CDR3 covers 17 residues. Written as DNA, the CDR3 is TGTGCCAGCAGTGATCCCGGACTAGCGGGCAAGAAAGAGACCCAGTACTTC. Translating it yields CASSDPGLAGKKETQYF.

This clonotype was recorded many times. V and J are TRBV5-1 and TRBJ1-1, with D perhaps TRBD1 (5 bases). The CDR3 is 13 residues long. Germline CDR1 SGHRS, CDR2 YFSETQ. Deletions cut 8 bases from V and 0 bases from J, with 11 bases between. CDR3 amino acids: CASRGAVNTEAFF. In nucleotides, the CDR3 is TGCGCCAGTAGGGGTGCGGTGAACACTGAAGCTTTCTTT. Supplemented by reference TRBV5-1 and TRBJ1-1, the full variable domain reads KAGVTQTPRYLIKTRGQQVTLSCSPISGHRSVSWYQQTPGQGLQFLFEYFSETQRNKGNFPGRFSGRQFSNSRSEMNVSTLELGDSALYLCASRGAVNTEAFFGQGTRLTVV.

The rearrangement uses TRBV5-1 and TRBJ2-3; tentatively, D is TRBD2 (5 bases). The germline V and J ends were trimmed by 5 bases and 5 bases, with 15 bases remaining between them. This CDR3 region has 14 residues. CDR1 is SGHRS and CDR2 is YFSETQ in the germline V gene. CDR3 amino acids: CASRPGSYVDTQYF. DNA for the CDR3: TGCGCCAGCAGACCGGGGTCGTATGTAGATACGCAGTATTTT. Filled out from reference TRBV5-1 and TRBJ2-3, the complete variable domain reads KAGVTQTPRYLIKTRGQQVTLSCSPISGHRSVSWYQQTPGQGLQFLFEYFSETQRNKGNFPGRFSGRQFSNSRSEMNVSTLELGDSALYLCASRPGSYVDTQYFGPGTRLTVL.

This chain links TRBV24-1 with TRBJ1-5; D is possibly TRBD1 (5 bases). Germline CDR1 reads KGHDR; CDR2 reads SFDVKD. V was trimmed by 5 bases and J by 3 bases, leaving 10 bases between them. The CDR3 is 14 residues long. CDR3 protein: CATSGGALNQPQHF. CDR3 coding DNA: TGTGCCACCAGTGGAGGGGCCCTCAATCAGCCCCAGCATTTT.

The gene calls are TRBV19 and TRBJ2-2, with 7 bases that match TRBD2. J gave up 6 bases and V 7 bases, and 5 bases lay outside the gene matches. This CDR3 contains 13 residues. From germline, CDR1 is LNHDA and CDR2 SQIVND (reference sequence). CDR3 bases: TGTGCCAGTATGGCGGGAGCAGCCGGGGAGCTGTTTTTT. Amino acids: CASMAGAAGELFF.

This clonotype was counted at least ten times. The chain recombines TRBV7-2 with TRBJ2-5; D is ambiguous. Per germline, CDR1 SGHTA and CDR2 FQGNSA. Between the trimmed V and J ends, which lost 1 base and 1 base, there was a span of 7 bases. The CDR3 runs 14 residues. This CDR3 reads CASSLGLPQETQYF. The CDR3, as DNA: TGTGCCAGCAGCTTAGGACTCCCCCAAGAGACCCAGTACTTC. Together with reference TRBV7-2 and TRBJ2-5, the CDR3 gives the full variable domain: GAGVSQSPSNKVTEKGKDVELRCDPISGHTALYWYRQSLGQGLEFLIYFQGNSAPDKSGLPSDRFSAERTGGSVSTLTIQRTQQEDSAVYLCASSLGLPQETQYFGPGTRLLVL.

This clonotype came up many times. The rearrangement links TRBV29-1 to TRBJ2-1; 7 nucleotides align to TRBD1. The CDR3 has 14 amino acids. Germline CDR1 is SQVTM and CDR2 is ANQGSEA. Germline trimming cut 2 bases from V and 4 bases from J; bases unmatched to any gene: 5. CDR3 in amino acids: CSVERTGDYNEQFF. CDR3 nucleotide sequence: TGCAGCGTTGAAAGGACAGGCGATTACAATGAGCAGTTCTTC.